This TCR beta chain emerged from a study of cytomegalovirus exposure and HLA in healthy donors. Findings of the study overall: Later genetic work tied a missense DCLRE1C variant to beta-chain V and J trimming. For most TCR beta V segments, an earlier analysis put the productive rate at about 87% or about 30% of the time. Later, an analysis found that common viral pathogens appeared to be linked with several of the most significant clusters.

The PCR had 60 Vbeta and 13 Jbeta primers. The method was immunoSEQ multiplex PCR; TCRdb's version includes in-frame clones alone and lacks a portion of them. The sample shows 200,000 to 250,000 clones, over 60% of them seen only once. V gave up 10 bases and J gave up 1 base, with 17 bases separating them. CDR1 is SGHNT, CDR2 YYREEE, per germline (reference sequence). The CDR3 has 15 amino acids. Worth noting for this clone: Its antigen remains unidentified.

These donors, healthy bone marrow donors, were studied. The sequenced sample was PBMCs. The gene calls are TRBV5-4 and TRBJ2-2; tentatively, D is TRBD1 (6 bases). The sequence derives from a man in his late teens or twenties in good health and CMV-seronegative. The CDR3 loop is CAVQGRGLNTGELFF. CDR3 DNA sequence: TGTGCCGTTCAGGGGCGAGGCCTGAACACCGGGGAGCTGTTTTTT.